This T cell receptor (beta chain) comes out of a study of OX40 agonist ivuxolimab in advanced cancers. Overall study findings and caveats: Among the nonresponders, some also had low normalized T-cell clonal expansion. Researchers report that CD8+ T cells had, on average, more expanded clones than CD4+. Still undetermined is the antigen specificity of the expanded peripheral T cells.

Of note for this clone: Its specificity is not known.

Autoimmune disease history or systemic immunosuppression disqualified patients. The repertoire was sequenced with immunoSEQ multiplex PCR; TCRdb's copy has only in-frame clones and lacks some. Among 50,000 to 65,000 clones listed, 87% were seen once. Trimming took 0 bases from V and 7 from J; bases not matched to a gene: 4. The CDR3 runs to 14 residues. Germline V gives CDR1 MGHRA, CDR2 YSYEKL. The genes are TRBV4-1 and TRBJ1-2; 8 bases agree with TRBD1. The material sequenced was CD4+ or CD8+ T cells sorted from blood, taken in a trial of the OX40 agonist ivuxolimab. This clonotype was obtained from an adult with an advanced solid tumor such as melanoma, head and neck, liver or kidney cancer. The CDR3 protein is CASSQDQGAGGYTF. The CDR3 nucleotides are TGCGCCAGCAGCCAAGATCAGGGGGCGGGTGGCTACACCTTC.